The source of this T cell receptor beta chain is a study of shared clonotypes between healthy human individuals. Libraries were prepared by immunoSEQ multiplex PCR; TCRdb keeps only in-frame clonotypes and omits some of them. Of approximately 1.1 million clones in the sample, around 82% are singletons; the top ten hold 0.4% to 0.55%. CDR3 length equals 15 residues. Germline assignment: CDR1 MNHNY and CDR2 SVGAGI (reference sequence). V shed 0 bases, J shed 8 bases, and the junction held 9 bases outside the gene matches. This clone was seen ten or more times. As yet, its antigen is unknown. General study results and limits: Only blood underwent sampling, and tissue repertoires likely differ. Shared clonotypes: about 5% naive CD4, roughly 4% naive CD8, about 2.5% memory CD4, about 0.41% memory CD8. Among the subsets, naive ones generally showed larger estimated richness than memory ones.

The sequenced sample consisted of memory CD4+ T cells from PBMCs. Specified subset: CD45RA-negative fraction. The gene calls are TRBV6-6 and TRBJ1-2, with 7 bases matching TRBD1. This TCR derives from a young man in good health. Some clones in this sample may be carry-over from other donors' samples. Here the CDR3 reads CASSYSATGKGGYTF. In DNA, the CDR3 is TGTGCCAGCAGTTACTCCGCGACAGGGAAAGGAGGCTACACCTTC.